One sample yielded the 16 T cell receptor beta chains listed below, sequenced in a study of T cell repertoires in cytomegalovirus infection. TCRdb ran MiXCR on the reads and lists one entry per CDR3 protein. This table has over 55,000 distinct CDR3 sequences, roughly 21% appearing once. Antigens for these TCRs are unknown. Sequenced material: CD8+ T cells from cultured PBMCs, taken from culture after CMV antigen stimulation. Receptors were obtained from a human donor in good health (CMV status not recorded). Some clones in this sample may be carry-over from other donors' samples.

This clonotype turned up a few times. The J gene is TRBJ1-6, the V gene TRBV10-3; D is undetermined. This CDR3 is 17 amino acids long. Germline CDR1 and CDR2: ENHRY and SYGVKD. Trimming left V 2 bases short and J 0 bases short, with 11 bases between. CDR3 coding DNA: TGTGCCATCAGTGAGGATACAGCGAGCTCCTATAATTCACCCCTCCACTTT. It yields the protein CAISEDTASSYNSPLHF.

This clonotype was detected a few times. This chain links TRBV5-1 with TRBJ2-4, with 11 bases fitting TRBD2. CDR1 is SGHRS, CDR2 YFSETQ, per germline. V was pared by 4 bases and J by 0 bases, with 6 bases of the junction left unmatched. The CDR3 is 17 residues long. The CDR3 DNA follows: TGCGCCAGCAGCCCCCGACTAGCGGGGCTAGCCAAAAACATTCAGTACTTC. It is translated as CASSPRLAGLAKNIQYF.

This clonotype was recorded a few times. The chain couples TRBV10-3 to TRBJ2-5; a possible D gene is TRBD1 (6 bases). Germline V lookup: CDR1 ENHRY, CDR2 SYGVKD. This CDR3 is built from 15 residues. The V and J ends lost 1 base and 5 bases respectively, with 14 bases between them. CDR3 amino acids: CAISELGARGETQYF. The DNA of the CDR3 is TGTGCCATCAGTGAGTTGGGGGCGAGAGGGGAGACCCAGTACTTC.

This clonotype was seen a few times. At one boundary the junction diverges from the germline segment, which might be a read error. The chain recombines TRBV7-7 with TRBJ2-5, with D tentatively TRBD1 (5 bases). The germline V gene has CDR1 SSHAT and CDR2 FNYEAQ (reference sequence). The CDR3 runs to 18 residues. CDR3 nucleotides: TGTGCTAGCAGCCAAAAGGCACAGGAAGGTGGATCTCTAGAGACCCAGTACTTC. It specifies CASSQKAQEGGSLETQYF.

The rearrangement joins TRBV4-2 to TRBJ2-7, with D perhaps matching TRBD1 or TRBD2 (6 bases each). The CDR3 has 14 amino acids. Germline CDR1 reads LGHNA; CDR2 reads YNFKEQ. V lost 4 bases to trimming and J lost 4 bases, with 14 bases between them. CDR3 residues: CASSPRGGRYEQYF. The CDR3 DNA reads TGTGCCAGCAGCCCCCGAGGGGGGCGTTACGAGCAGTACTTC.

J is TRBJ2-1 and V is TRBV12-3 or TRBV12-4; tentatively, D is TRBD1 or TRBD2 (5 bases each). Trimming pared 4 bases from V and 7 bases from J, leaving 17 bases between. The CDR3 is 15 amino acids. CDR3 sequence: CASSSWGKMRNEQFF. The CDR3 DNA follows: TGTGCCAGCAGTTCCTGGGGGAAGATGAGGAATGAGCAGTTCTTC.

The chain carries TRBV4-1 and TRBJ2-1, with TRBD1 matching over 10 bases. The V gene's germline CDR1 is MGHRA and CDR2 YSYEKL. Unmatched junction bases numbered 14, after V lost 4 bases and J lost 8 bases. The CDR3 totals 17 residues. The CDR3 DNA reads TGCGCCAGCAGCCCAGACGGGGACAGGGGCACAGTCTATGAGCAGTTCTTC. Its translation is CASSPDGDRGTVYEQFF.

V is TRBV12-3 or TRBV12-4 and J is TRBJ2-7, with TRBD2 matching over 8 bases. Unmatched junction bases numbered 5, after V lost 3 bases and J lost 4 bases. The CDR3 is 14 amino acids. The CDR3 nucleotides are TGTGCCAGCAGTTTGCGGGGGGTCCAGTACGAGCAGTACTTC. The encoded protein is CASSLRGVQYEQYF.

This clonotype was counted only a few times. V and J are TRBV4-2 and TRBJ2-2, with TRBD1 as a possible D gene (5 bases). This CDR3 has 18 amino acids. V was clipped by 2 bases and J by 1 base, with 17 bases between them. Germline CDR1 reads LGHNA; CDR2 reads YNFKEQ. CDR3 sequence (DNA): TGTGCCAGCAGCCAAAGTCGCCCCCAGGGTCTGAACACCGGGGAGCTGTTTTTT. It is translated as CASSQSRPQGLNTGELFF.

This chain links TRBV7-2 with TRBJ2-7; a possible D gene is TRBD1 (6 bases). The germline gives CDR1 SGHTA, CDR2 FQGNSA. The CDR3 has 16 amino acids. The V and J ends lost 5 bases and 2 bases respectively, with 19 bases between them. CDR3 amino acids: CASSPSATGLTYEQYF. Here the CDR3 DNA reads TGTGCCAGCAGCCCGTCCGCTACAGGGTTAACCTACGAGCAGTACTTC.

This clonotype was seen a few times. The chain uses TRBV28 and TRBJ1-5; unclear D gene. The CDR3 loop spans 12 amino acids. The V end was cut by 8 bases, the J end by 4 bases, with 9 bases between. CDR1 MDHEN and CDR2 SYDVKM come from the germline V gene. The CDR3 sequence: CASRQTNQPQHF. The CDR3 nucleotides read TGTGCCAGCCGGCAGACAAATCAGCCCCAGCATTTT.

This clonotype was observed many times. The junction differs from germline at one of its ends, possibly a read error. V gene TRBV7-2 combines with J gene TRBJ1-4; no clear D gene. The germline gives CDR1 SGHTA, CDR2 FQGNSA. This CDR3 spans 13 amino acids. The CDR3: CASSLATNEKLFF. The CDR3 DNA sequence: TGTGCCAGCAGCTTAGCGACTAACGAAAAACTGTTTTTT.

The chain employs TRBV7-8 and TRBJ1-6; TRBD1 might be the D (5 bases). This CDR3 has 13 amino acids. Per germline, CDR1 SGHVS and CDR2 FQNEAQ. V was pared by 6 bases and J by 2 bases, with 5 bases between. The CDR3 nucleotides are TGTGCCAGCAGGACAGCCTATAATTCACCCCTCCACTTT. It translates to CASRTAYNSPLHF.

The V and J genes are TRBV7-8 and TRBJ1-2, with D possibly matching TRBD1 (5 bases). The V end was cut by 3 bases, the J end by 8 bases, with 13 bases between. Germline-derived CDR1 and CDR2 are SGHVS and FQNEAQ. The CDR3 sequence is 13 residues long. The CDR3: CASSFRESLGYTF. The CDR3 region has the DNA TGTGCCAGCAGCTTCAGGGAATCTTTGGGCTACACCTTC.

V and J are TRBV6-2 or TRBV6-3 and TRBJ1-1; D gene ambiguous. Germline-derived CDR1 and CDR2 are MNHEY and SVGEGT. The CDR3 covers 11 residues. V lost 6 bases, J lost 5 bases, and 7 bases lay in between. The CDR3 bases are TGTGCCAGCAGCCGTAAGACTGAAGCTTTCTTT. Translated: CASSRKTEAFF.

This clonotype was counted between two and nine times. The chain is built from TRBV6-1 and TRBJ1-1; D ambiguous. From germline, CDR1 is MNHNS and CDR2 SASEGT. V shed 5 bases and J shed 2 bases, with 6 bases lying between them. This CDR3 spans 12 amino acids. The CDR3 nucleotides are TGTGCCAGCAGTTACGATAACACTGAAGCTTTCTTT. Protein sequence: CASSYDNTEAFF.